These 15 T cell receptor beta chains were all obtained from the same sample, sequenced in a study of blood T cell repertoires in COVID-19 (dated by TCRdb to about 2020). Libraries were built with the immunoSEQ multiplex PCR assay. As stored in TCRdb, this immuneACCESS dataset retains in-frame rearrangements with V and J assigned. A fraction of the clones does not appear; measured against another copy, unresolved V genes explain less than half of the discrepancy, and the remainder lacks a known reason. Recorded for this sample are 280,000 or so clones; 75% to 90% of them occurred a single time. The ten largest clones represent 2% to 2.5% of the sample. The sequencing input was peripheral blood. The receptor set was obtained from a woman under 40 who had recovered from COVID-19.

V is TRBV5-4 and J is TRBJ2-7; D may be TRBD2 (5 bases). The length of the CDR3 is 14 residues. Germline V gene lookup returns CDR1 SGHNT and CDR2 YYREEE (reference sequence). The V end was cut by 0 bases, the J end by 7 bases, with 14 bases between. The CDR3: CASSLDGSLREQYF. The CDR3 DNA sequence: TGTGCCAGCAGCTTGGATGGGAGTCTACGGGAGCAGTACTTC.

This clone turned up a few times. This rearrangement joins TRBV25-1 to TRBJ2-7; maybe TRBD1 (6 bases). This CDR3 region has 12 residues. V lost 6 bases, J lost 6 bases, and 12 bases lay in between. Germline V gene data show CDR1 as MGHDK and CDR2 as SYGVNS. The DNA of the CDR3 is TGTGCCAGCAGACAGGGATTAGGCGAGCAGTACTTC. Translation gives CASRQGLGEQYF.

The chain is built from TRBV5-1 and TRBJ2-2; TRBD1 might be the D (6 bases). Deletions cut 0 bases from V and 0 bases from J, with 12 bases between. Germline CDR1 and CDR2: SGHRS and YFSETQ. The CDR3 contains 17 residues. CDR3 sequence: CASSLGPRQANTGELFF. DNA for the CDR3: TGCGCCAGCAGCTTGGGCCCTCGACAGGCGAACACCGGGGAGCTGTTTTTT.

This chain connects TRBV19 to TRBJ2-7; D may be TRBD2 (6 bases). The CDR3 has 14 residues. V lost 5 bases and J 4 bases, leaving 15 bases between the germline ends. Germline values: CDR1 LNHDA, CDR2 SQIVND (reference sequence). The CDR3 sequence: CASSLPGLPYEQYF. The CDR3 DNA is TGTGCCAGTAGTCTACCGGGACTGCCGTACGAGCAGTACTTC.

The V and J genes are TRBV4-3 and TRBJ2-7; TRBD2 agrees at 7 bases. V gave up 0 bases and J gave up 2 bases; unmatched junction bases: 4. The germline gives CDR1 LGHNA, CDR2 YSLEER. The CDR3 has 15 residues. The CDR3 region is CASSQDRSGTYEQYF. Written as DNA, the CDR3 is TGCGCCAGCAGCCAAGATCGAAGCGGGACCTACGAGCAGTACTTC.

V is TRBV27 and J is TRBJ1-4; D may be TRBD1 (6 bases). This CDR3 has 12 residues. V lost 7 bases and J 7 bases, leaving 10 bases between the germline ends. Germline V CDR1 and CDR2: MNHEY, SMNVEV (reference sequence). This chain's CDR3 is CASKGEGEKLFF. Here the CDR3 DNA reads TGTGCCAGCAAGGGGGAGGGTGAAAAACTGTTTTTT.

The V gene is TRBV24-1, the J gene TRBJ2-2, with D tentatively TRBD1 (5 bases). Trimming took 4 bases from V and 0 from J, leaving 11 bases between them. Germline CDR1 is KGHDR and CDR2 is SFDVKD. CDR3 size: 16 residues. The CDR3 sequence: CATSEWGRSNTGELFF. The DNA of the CDR3 is TGTGCCACCAGTGAATGGGGCAGATCGAACACCGGGGAGCTGTTTTTT.

The chain combines TRBV6-6 with TRBJ2-3, with D possibly being TRBD2 (6 bases). The germline gives CDR1 MNHNY, CDR2 SVGAGI (reference sequence). The V and J ends lost 5 bases and 0 bases respectively, with 9 bases between them. The CDR3 is 14 residues long. The CDR3 DNA sequence: TGTGCCAGCAGTAGGGACTCTAGCACAGATACGCAGTATTTT. This translates into CASSRDSSTDTQYF.

This clone was seen only a few times. This chain joins TRBV20-1 and TRBJ2-5, with unresolved D. The V gene's germline CDR1 is DFQATT and CDR2 SNEGSKA (reference sequence). Trimming cost V 4 bases and J 3 bases, with 6 bases left between them. CDR3 length: 11 amino acids. In DNA, the CDR3 is TGCAGTGCTAAGAGGAAAGAGACCCAGTACTTC. Its translation: CSAKRKETQYF.

The chain combines TRBV5-5 with TRBJ2-7; D possibly corresponds to TRBD2 (6 bases). Looked up from germline, CDR1 is SGHKS and CDR2 is YYEKEE (reference sequence). Trimming removed 0 bases at V and 2 bases at J, with 9 bases between. This CDR3 is built from 14 residues. The CDR3 sequence: CASSLDGSTYEQYF. The DNA for the CDR3 is TGTGCCAGCAGCTTGGACGGGAGTACCTACGAGCAGTACTTC.

This clone was seen repeatedly, ten times or more. The rearrangement uses TRBV7-2 and TRBJ2-3; D is perhaps TRBD2 (5 bases). This CDR3 has 16 amino acids. The germline CDR1 and CDR2 sequences are SGHTA and FQGNSA. Trimming pared 2 bases from V and 0 bases from J, leaving 12 bases between. CDR3 bases: TGTGCCAGCAGCTTACAGTCGGGGTCTAGCACAGATACGCAGTATTTT. This codes for CASSLQSGSSTDTQYF.

This rearrangement joins TRBV24-1 to TRBJ2-3, with TRBD1 matching 8 bases. Germline trimming cut 4 bases from V and 0 bases from J; bases unmatched to any gene: 5. The germline gives CDR1 KGHDR, CDR2 SFDVKD. The CDR3 consists of 16 residues. The CDR3 reads CATSDMTGDSTDTQYF. The CDR3, as DNA: TGTGCCACCAGTGACATGACAGGGGATAGCACAGATACGCAGTATTTT.

V gene TRBV6-2 or TRBV6-3 combines with J gene TRBJ2-3; TRBD2 matches 9 bases. The CDR3 covers 17 residues. Losses at the gene ends were 6 bases for V and 2 bases for J; bases not matched to a gene: 12. Per the germline V gene, CDR1 is MNHEY and CDR2 is SVGEGT. CDR3 nucleotides: TGTGCCAGCAGCACGGGCCCTCTAGCGGGATACACAGATACGCAGTATTTT. It yields the protein CASSTGPLAGYTDTQYF.

The V gene is TRBV9, the J gene TRBJ1-4; 8 nucleotides match TRBD1. Germline V gene data show CDR1 as SGDLS and CDR2 as YYNGEE. CDR3 length equals 16 residues. Trimming cost V 4 bases and J 7 bases; bases outside gene matches: 12. CDR3 protein: CASSRGRTGSSEKLFF. DNA of the CDR3: TGTGCCAGCAGCAGGGGGAGGACAGGGTCGAGTGAAAAACTGTTTTTT. The full variable domain, rest sourced from reference TRBV9 and TRBJ1-4, is DSGVTQTPKHLITATGQRVTLRCSPRSGDLSVYWYQQSLDQGLQFLIQYYNGEERAKGNILERFSAQQFPDLHSELNLSSLELGDSALYFCASSRGRTGSSEKLFFGSGTQLSVL.

This chain links TRBV3-1 (or the pseudogene TRBV3-2) with TRBJ1-1, with 7 bases aligning to TRBD1. With 2 bases clipped from V and 4 bases from J, the junction kept 7 bases outside the gene matches. Germline V lookup: CDR1 LGHDT, CDR2 YNNKEL (reference sequence). The length of the CDR3 is 15 residues. The CDR3 bases are TGTGCCAGCAGCCAAAAAACAGGGGCCAGCACTGAAGCTTTCTTT. The encoded protein is CASSQKTGASTEAFF.